This T cell receptor beta chain was retrieved from a study of OX40 agonist ivuxolimab in advanced cancers. With regard to the full study: Ivuxolimab was an agonistic, fully human IgG2 monoclonal antibody directed against OX40 (CD134), a costimulatory receptor. Intravenous ivuxolimab was administered to patients every 2 weeks at six dose levels: 0.01, 0.1, 0.3, 1.5, 3 and 10 mg/kg. Of the roughly 54 patients in dose escalation, about 20 had hepatocellular carcinoma, some 15 had melanoma, 9 had renal cell carcinoma and 9 had head and neck cancer. In the dose-escalation cohort, nearly 85% of patients were male, and the mean age was approximately 60 years with a range of 23 to 79. Patients were allowed to have had prior anti-PD-1, anti-PD-L1 or anti-CTLA-4 therapy, and around 40% of the dose-escalation patients had previously received checkpoint inhibitors. Three dose-escalation patients achieved partial responses, one with hepatocellular carcinoma and two with cutaneous melanoma. The purpose of peripheral TCRbeta sequencing was to test whether ivuxolimab changed TCR sequence diversity and led to clonal T-cell expansion. The paper covers the monotherapy dose-escalation part of the phase I ivuxolimab trial, which included N of about 56 patients. General conclusions and limits of the study: Low levels of normalized T-cell clonal expansion were also seen in some patients who did not respond. Clonal expansion of both CD4+ and CD8+ blood T cells was observed from baseline to week 6 at doses 0.1 to 3.0 mg/kg. The antigen specificity of the peripheral T cells that underwent clonal expansion was not determined. After ivuxolimab, CD8+ T cells had more expanded clones than CD4+ T cells on average. Partial responders in the 0.1-3.0 mg/kg groups had among the lowest normalized peripheral clonal expansion, especially among CD8+ T cells.

Per the germline V gene (reference sequence), LNHDA is the CDR1 and SQIVND is the CDR2. V is reduced by 8 bases and J by 0 bases, leaving a spacing of 16 bases between them. Spanning cysteine to phenylalanine, the CDR3 consists of 15 amino acids. The read is trimmed to its CDR3 DNA, 45 bases read in frame from base 1. To sequence the TCRbeta CDR3 region, genomic DNA was isolated from the sorted cells. The immunoSEQ Assay was used to sequence the TCRbeta CDR3 regions. TCRdb provides this immuneACCESS table in a form limited to in-frame rearrangements. Some clones are lacking; in checked studies, under half of them reflect an unresolved V gene, and why the rest are absent is not known. The sample table records 50,000 to 85,000 clones; around four fifths of these occur just once. The ten largest clones capture 2% to 2.5% of the sample. This clone is deemed medium-sized (0.01 to 0.1%). What this receptor recognizes is not known. Per-base quality was not reported, and no clone a single base away is much larger than it.

Patients with autoimmune disease history or receiving systemic immunosuppression were excluded from the trial. Peripheral blood for TCR sequencing was collected from all dose cohorts at baseline, on cycle 4 day 1, and on cycle 7 day 1. The samples were taken from a phase I, first-in-human, multicenter, open-label dose-escalation trial of ivuxolimab. Adults with locally advanced or metastatic melanoma, renal cell, hepatocellular, or head and neck squamous cell carcinoma were enrolled in the trial. Before TCR sequencing, CD4+ T cells and CD8+ T cells were sorted from peripheral blood as separate populations.

The TCR originated in an adult with an advanced solid tumor such as melanoma, head and neck, liver or kidney cancer. The sequenced sample was CD4+ or CD8+ T cells sorted from blood, obtained in a trial of the OX40 agonist ivuxolimab. The sequence joins TRBV19 to TRBJ1-1; the D gene is unclear. The CDR3 reads as follows: CASSITVSLNTEAFF. The DNA sequence is as follows: TGTGCCAGTTCCATTACAGTATCACTGAACACTGAAGCTTTCTTT.